This paragraph covers one T cell receptor (beta chain) sequence. Antigen unknown. The data stem from a study of cytomegalovirus exposure and HLA in healthy donors. Study-wide context: Inside one of the first data releases sat 80 million to 95 million unique TCRs taken from HLA-typed donors. Findings of the study overall: Productive rates of about 90% or about 30% were seen for most TCR beta V segments in an earlier analysis. Investigators reported under 200 TCR beta chains as tied to cytomegalovirus.

CDR3 length: 14 amino acids. The germline V gene has CDR1 SGHRS and CDR2 YFSETQ. V shed 9 bases and J shed 0 bases, with 12 bases lying between them. The PCR employed 60 Vbeta primers together with 13 Jbeta primers. TCRdb's table, derived via immunoSEQ multiplex PCR, lists solely in-frame clones and lacks some. The sample lists 100,000 to 150,000 clones; approximately 83% were seen once. Sequencing input: PBMCs. The V call is TRBV5-1, the J call TRBJ2-2, with D perhaps matching TRBD1 (5 bases). The clonotype originates from a girl under 10 years old in good health and CMV-seronegative. CDR3 DNA sequence: TGCGCCACATCGACAGATTCGAACACCGGGGAGCTGTTTTTT. As protein: CATSTDSNTGELFF.